This TCR beta chain was identified during a study of cytomegalovirus exposure and HLA in healthy donors. About the study: An analysis done earlier identified about 120 million unique TCR beta sequences from around 180 million T cells.

General observations from the study: There were a few CMV-associated chains whose specificity for CMV antigens was confirmed in vitro. When the data were analyzed later, several of the most significant clusters appeared to be linked to common viral pathogens. Roughly uniform sequencing depth across donors was assumed, possibly incorrectly.

This clone was observed at least ten times. The antigen remains unidentified. Primers: 60 Vbeta forward and 13 Jbeta reverse. Data came from immunoSEQ multiplex PCR; TCRdb stores just in-frame clones and leaves some out. The sample shows about 140,000 clones, approximately 78% of them seen only once. Trimming stripped 6 bases from V and 12 bases from J, with 20 bases between. Germline V lookup: CDR1 MNHNS, CDR2 SASEGT. The length of the CDR3 is 14 residues. The sequencing sample was made of PBMCs. The TCR originated in a woman between 18 and 30 years old in good health and CMV-seropositive. The rearrangement joins TRBV6-1 to TRBJ1-4; a weak D match, TRBD1 (5 bases). DNA for the CDR3: TGTGCCAGCAGCCCGGACACCGTCAATGGGGAACTGTTTTTT. Its translation: CASSPDTVNGELFF.